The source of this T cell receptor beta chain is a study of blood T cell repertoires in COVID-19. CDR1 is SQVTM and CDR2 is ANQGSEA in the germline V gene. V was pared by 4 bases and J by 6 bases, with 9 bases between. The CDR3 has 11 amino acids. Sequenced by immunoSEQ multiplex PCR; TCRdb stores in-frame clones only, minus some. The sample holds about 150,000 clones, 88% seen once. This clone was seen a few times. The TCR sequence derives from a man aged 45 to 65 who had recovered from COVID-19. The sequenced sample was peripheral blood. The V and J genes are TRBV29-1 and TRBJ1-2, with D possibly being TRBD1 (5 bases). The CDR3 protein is CSVAGLDGYTF. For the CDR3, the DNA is TGCAGCGTTGCAGGGCTCGATGGCTACACCTTC.